The 14 T cell receptor beta chains in this list originate from one sample, sequenced in a study of T cell responses to AZD1222 COVID-19 vaccine. This table comes from immunoSEQ multiplex PCR, and its TCRdb copy is limited to in-frame clones, with some not included. The table lists 55,000 to 85,000 clones, over 80% of them singletons, with around 9.8% in the top ten. Sequencing used peripheral blood, obtained on day 0 of AZD1222 vaccination. These receptors were collected from an adult in good health.

This clone has a handful of counts. The chain carries TRBV11-2 and TRBJ2-1, with D perhaps matching TRBD1 (6 bases). V was pared by 5 bases and J by 10 bases, with 12 bases between. Germline assignment: CDR1 SGHAT and CDR2 FQNNGV. The CDR3 sequence is 12 residues long. The CDR3 reads CASSRWTVEQFF. CDR3 sequence (DNA): TGTGCCAGCAGCAGATGGACAGTCGAGCAGTTCTTC. The full variable domain, in which reference TRBV11-2 and TRBJ2-1 provide the parts outside the CDR3, is EAGVAQSPRYKIIEKRQSVAFWCNPISGHATLYWYQQILGQGPKLLIQFQNNGVVDDSQLPKDRFSAERLKGVDSTLKIQPAKLEDSAVYLCASSRWTVEQFFGPGTRLTVL.

This chain joins TRBV7-2 and TRBJ1-5; 7 nucleotides agree with TRBD1. Germline V gene data show CDR1 as SGHTA and CDR2 as FQGNSA. This CDR3 has 16 amino acids. Trimming at V came to 1 base and at J to 3 bases, leaving 6 bases not matched to a gene. CDR3 bases: TGTGCCAGCAGCTTAGAAATAGGGGGCTACAATCAGCCCCAGCATTTT. Its protein is CASSLEIGGYNQPQHF.

This clone was recorded once. V is TRBV28 and J is TRBJ1-2, with 11 bases lining up with TRBD1. The CDR3 runs 16 residues. V was clipped by 4 bases and J by 4 bases; unmatched bases: 8. Germline V gives CDR1 MDHEN, CDR2 SYDVKM. The CDR3 loop is CASSSDKGQGVYGYTF. The CDR3 nucleotides are TGTGCCAGCAGTTCAGATAAGGGACAGGGGGTCTATGGCTACACCTTC.

The chain couples TRBV11-2 to TRBJ2-1; D is ambiguous. The length of the CDR3 is 16 residues. V gave up 4 bases and J gave up 6 bases, with 19 bases separating them. Germline CDR1 reads SGHAT; CDR2 reads FQNNGV. Written as DNA, the CDR3 is TGTGCCAGCAGCTATGGTATCACGTTGGGCTCCAATGAGCAGTTCTTC. Its translation is CASSYGITLGSNEQFF.

The chain joins TRBV30 to TRBJ1-1, with 10 bases matching TRBD1. The germline V gene has CDR1 GTSNPN and CDR2 SVGIG (reference sequence). This CDR3 has 19 amino acids. V lost 2 bases to trimming and J lost 5 bases; unmatched junction nucleotides: 20. The CDR3 nucleotides are TGTGCCTGGAGTTCCGGAGTGTGGGACAGGGGCCCAAGGGGAACTGAAGCTTTCTTT. It translates to CAWSSGVWDRGPRGTEAFF.

This chain links TRBV7-8 with TRBJ1-1; D is possibly TRBD1 (5 bases). This CDR3 spans 16 amino acids. V lost 5 bases and J 4 bases, leaving 20 bases between the germline ends. CDR1 is SGHVS and CDR2 is FQNEAQ in the germline V gene. The CDR3 sequence is CASSPLPGGVSTEAFF. The CDR3 bases are TGTGCCAGCAGCCCCCTCCCGGGAGGGGTCAGCACTGAAGCTTTCTTT.

This chain links TRBV6-5 with TRBJ2-1; 8 positions match TRBD2. Germline loops: CDR1 MNHEY, CDR2 SVGAGI. This CDR3 is 15 amino acids long. Trimming took 4 bases from V and 9 from J; bases not matched to a gene: 11. The CDR3 DNA is TGTGCCAGCAGTTTGGCCGGGACTAGTGAAACTGAGCAGTTCTTC. Translated: CASSLAGTSETEQFF.

The chain joins TRBV14 to TRBJ2-3; 11 bases are shared with TRBD2. This CDR3 has 16 amino acids. V was clipped by 0 bases and J by 7 bases; unmatched bases: 6. Germline CDR1 and CDR2: SGHDN and FVKESK. CDR3 residues: CASSQDSSGGSHTQYF. In DNA, the CDR3 is TGTGCCAGCAGCCAAGATTCTAGCGGGGGGTCACATACGCAGTATTTT.

This clone was counted only a few times. The chain employs TRBV5-1 and TRBJ2-7, with D perhaps matching TRBD1 (6 bases). V dropped 0 bases and J dropped 6 bases, with 13 bases sitting between them. Germline V gene data show CDR1 as SGHRS and CDR2 as YFSETQ. This CDR3 region has 14 residues. CDR3 protein: CASSLERTVLEQYF. DNA of the CDR3: TGCGCCAGCAGCTTGGAAAGGACAGTACTCGAGCAGTACTTC.

The chain combines TRBV3-1 (or the pseudogene TRBV3-2) with TRBJ2-7, with unresolved D. There are 12 residues in the CDR3. The V gene lost 5 bases and the J gene lost 2 bases, with 7 bases spanning the gap. CDR1 and CDR2 from the germline V gene are LGHDT and YNNKEL (reference sequence). The CDR3 spells CASSIKTYEQYF. CDR3 DNA sequence: TGTGCCAGCAGCATAAAAACCTACGAGCAGTACTTC.

This clone was picked up a small number of times. The genes are TRBV5-1 and TRBJ1-6; D is uncertain. The CDR3 has 15 amino acids. Trimming left V 0 bases short and J 3 bases short, with 7 bases between. CDR1 SGHRS and CDR2 YFSETQ come from the germline V gene. The CDR3: CASSLGEVYNSPLHF. CDR3 sequence (DNA): TGCGCCAGCAGCTTGGGGGAAGTCTATAATTCACCCCTCCACTTT.

V is TRBV18 and J is TRBJ2-5, with 7 bases fitting TRBD2. Looked up from germline, CDR1 is KGHSH and CDR2 is LQKENI. The CDR3 extends over 13 amino acids. Losses at the gene ends were 6 bases for V and 3 bases for J; bases not matched to a gene: 4. The CDR3 DNA reads TGTGCCAGCTCGGGAGGGATGGAAGAGACCCAGTACTTC. Translation gives CASSGGMEETQYF.

V gene TRBV19 combines with J gene TRBJ2-1; D possibly corresponds to TRBD1 (5 bases). Germline CDR1 reads LNHDA; CDR2 reads SQIVND (reference sequence). V was cut by 2 bases and J by 8 bases, with 16 bases left in between. The CDR3 extends over 15 amino acids. CDR3 bases: TGTGCCAGTAGTATACGGCAGGGTTGGTTTGATGAGCAGTTCTTC. It translates to CASSIRQGWFDEQFF.

This rearrangement joins TRBV28 to TRBJ1-2; D is undetermined. The CDR3 covers 14 residues. CDR1 and CDR2 (germline): MDHEN, SYDVKM. V lost 2 bases to trimming and J lost 1 base, with 8 bases between them. The CDR3 reads CASSLDGGNYGYTF. The CDR3 bases are TGTGCCAGCAGTTTAGACGGAGGTAACTATGGCTACACCTTC.